Each of the 27 T cell receptor beta chains below was sequenced from the same sample in a study of blood T cell repertoires in COVID-19 (TCRdb year 2020). Libraries were constructed by the immunoSEQ multiplex PCR assay. Drawn from immuneACCESS, this table holds only the in-frame rearrangements with V and J called that TCRdb kept. Clones are partly lost; checked studies trace under half to an unresolved V gene and leave the rest unexplained. Here the sample has tens of thousands of clones; 84% occur a single time. The ten largest clones add up to around a third of the sample. The sequenced sample was peripheral blood. These receptors were obtained from a man in his 70s with acute or convalescent COVID-19.

The chain is built from TRBV27 and TRBJ2-7; D not certain. The CDR3 loop spans 14 amino acids. Trimming left V 2 bases short and J 4 bases short, with 12 bases between. The germline V gene encodes CDR1 MNHEY and CDR2 SMNVEV (reference sequence). The CDR3 DNA reads TGTGCCAGCAGTTTACGTCGTGGTAGATACGAGCAGTACTTC. Translation gives CASSLRRGRYEQYF.

The rearrangement links TRBV6-5 to TRBJ1-1, with TRBD1 as a possible D gene (6 bases). Germline values: CDR1 MNHEY, CDR2 SVGAGI. V shed 4 bases and J shed 3 bases, with 12 bases lying between them. CDR3 size: 14 residues. CDR3 in amino acids: CASSWGNRDTEAFF. The CDR3, as DNA: TGTGCCAGCAGTTGGGGCAACAGGGACACTGAAGCTTTCTTT.

This clone occurred once. This chain connects TRBV10-2 to TRBJ2-7, with 8 positions matching TRBD2. V shed 6 bases and J 3 bases; nucleotides not matched to a gene: 7. CDR3 size: 14 residues. In germline, CDR1 is WSHSY, CDR2 SAAADI. The CDR3 loop is CASRAGVRGYEQYF. CDR3 nucleotides: TGCGCCAGCAGAGCGGGAGTTAGGGGCTACGAGCAGTACTTC.

The chain couples TRBV6-6 to TRBJ2-2; no clear D. Deletions cut 7 bases from V and 2 bases from J, with 11 bases between. Germline V gene lookup returns CDR1 MNHNY and CDR2 SVGAGI (reference sequence). The CDR3 extends over 14 amino acids. The CDR3 DNA follows: TGTGCCAGCACTGGTGAGACAAACACCGGGGAGCTGTTTTTT. This gives the protein CASTGETNTGELFF.

A word on this clone: The sample has other DNA sequences that encode this CDR3 too. V gene TRBV19 combines with J gene TRBJ1-5; 7 positions agree with TRBD1. Trimming took 4 bases from V and 1 from J; bases not matched to a gene: 4. The CDR3 sequence is 15 residues long. Germline CDR1 reads LNHDA; CDR2 reads SQIVND (reference sequence). The CDR3 sequence: CASSKGGASNQPQHF. CDR3 bases: TGTGCCAGTAGTAAAGGGGGCGCGAGCAATCAGCCCCAGCATTTT.

This clone was detected a few times. The gene calls are TRBV6-2 or TRBV6-3 and TRBJ1-1, with D perhaps matching TRBD1 (5 bases). Germline lookup yields CDR1 MNHEY and CDR2 SVGEGT. The CDR3 consists of 13 residues. Trimming took 6 bases from V and 4 from J, leaving 12 bases between them. The DNA for the CDR3 is TGTGCCAGCAGCAGGGTTCAGGGCACTGAAGCTTTCTTT. Translation: CASSRVQGTEAFF.

This clone was picked up a small number of times. The chain couples TRBV4-1 to TRBJ1-2, with 10 bases aligning to TRBD1. The ends lost 4 bases at V and 4 bases at J; junction bases unmatched: 12. The germline V gene encodes CDR1 MGHRA and CDR2 YSYEKL. The CDR3 contains 17 residues. CDR3 DNA: TGCGCCAGCAGCCTTAACCGGGACAGGGGATTAGGCTATGGCTACACCTTC. Translated: CASSLNRDRGLGYGYTF.

This chain links TRBV3-1 (or the pseudogene TRBV3-2) with TRBJ2-3; 7 nucleotides line up with TRBD2. Trimming cost V 0 bases and J 9 bases; bases outside gene matches: 15. The CDR3 runs to 17 residues. Germline lookup yields CDR1 LGHDT and CDR2 YNNKEL (reference sequence). CDR3 sequence: CASSQDLGGSFSGTQYF. In DNA form, the CDR3 reads TGTGCCAGCAGCCAAGATCTGGGCGGGAGTTTCTCGGGAACGCAGTATTTT.

V and J are TRBV5-1 and TRBJ2-1, with D possibly being TRBD1 (5 bases). V dropped 0 bases and J dropped 6 bases, with 13 bases sitting between them. The germline V gene encodes CDR1 SGHRS and CDR2 YFSETQ. CDR3 size: 15 residues. CDR3 in DNA: TGCGCCAGCAGCTTGGCAAGGACATTCTTCAATGAGCAGTTCTTC. This gives the protein CASSLARTFFNEQFF.

The chain couples TRBV15 to TRBJ1-2; D is unclear. This CDR3 region has 14 residues. Germline CDR1 reads LNHNV; CDR2 reads YYDKDF (reference sequence). V lost 5 bases to trimming and J lost 6 bases, with 16 bases between them. For the CDR3, the DNA is TGTGCCACCAGCGTTAGAGACTTTCCGGATGGCTACACCTTC. Encoded protein: CATSVRDFPDGYTF.

This chain connects TRBV7-9 to TRBJ1-5, with TRBD1 matching over 8 bases. The V gene end was trimmed by 5 bases and the J gene end by 1 base; junction bases not matched to a gene: 4. In germline, CDR1 is SEHNR, CDR2 FQNEAQ (reference sequence). This CDR3 spans 15 amino acids. The CDR3 DNA follows: TGTGCCAGCAGCCCAGGGGGCATCAGCAATCAGCCCCAGCATTTT. Its translation is CASSPGGISNQPQHF.

The V call is TRBV29-1, the J call TRBJ2-7; tentative D call: TRBD1 (6 bases). Trimming cost V 5 bases and J 7 bases, with 12 bases left between them. Germline CDR1 reads SQVTM; CDR2 reads ANQGSEA. The CDR3 sequence is 11 residues long. This CDR3 reads CSVLQGHEQYF. In DNA form, the CDR3 reads TGCAGCGTTTTACAGGGTCATGAGCAGTACTTC.

The J gene is TRBJ2-3, the V gene TRBV7-3, with D perhaps TRBD2 (6 bases). CDR3 length equals 14 residues. V dropped 5 bases and J dropped 1 base, with 10 bases sitting between them. The V gene's germline CDR1 is SGHTA and CDR2 FQGTGA. For the CDR3, the DNA is TGTGCCAGCAGCCGTTGGGGGGGCACAGATACGCAGTATTTT. It encodes CASSRWGGTDTQYF.

The V call is TRBV9, the J call TRBJ2-1; 9 nucleotides agree with TRBD2. Trimming removed 4 bases from V and 0 bases from J; junction bases left unmatched: 8. Germline V lookup: CDR1 SGDLS, CDR2 YYNGEE. The CDR3 spans 17 residues. CDR3 protein: CASSPRLAASSYNEQFF. The CDR3 bases are TGTGCCAGCAGCCCCCGACTAGCGGCGAGCTCCTACAATGAGCAGTTCTTC.

The chain carries TRBV7-8 and TRBJ2-5, with 8 positions matching TRBD2. CDR3 length: 17 residues. Germline lookup yields CDR1 SGHVS and CDR2 FQNEAQ. J was trimmed by 5 bases and V by 0 bases; bases with no gene match: 11. In nucleotides, the CDR3 is TGTGCCAGCAGCTTAGCAGGGCTAGCGGGTATTTGGGAGACCCAGTACTTC. This gives the protein CASSLAGLAGIWETQYF.

The chain carries TRBV5-1 and TRBJ2-1, with 7 bases aligning to TRBD1. Trimming removed 5 bases from V and 10 bases from J; junction bases left unmatched: 6. CDR3 length: 12 amino acids. Germline V gene data show CDR1 as SGHRS and CDR2 as YFSETQ. DNA of the CDR3: TGCGCCAGCAGATACGACAGGGAAGAGCAGTTCTTC. Translated: CASRYDREEQFF.

This clone was detected only a few times. The chain is built from TRBV2 and TRBJ2-7; D is possibly TRBD1 (5 bases). Germline CDR1 is SNHLY and CDR2 is FYNNEI. The V end lost 4 bases, the J end lost 5 bases, and 6 bases lay between the germline ends. This CDR3 contains 11 residues. Here the CDR3 reads CASSVRDEQYF. The CDR3 coding sequence is TGTGCCAGCAGTGTCAGGGACGAGCAGTACTTC.

V is TRBV5-6 and J is TRBJ2-2, with 9 positions matching TRBD2. The CDR3 is made up of 15 amino acids. Germline CDR1 and CDR2: SGHDT and YYEEEE. V was clipped by 3 bases and J by 5 bases; unmatched bases: 5. The CDR3 nucleotides are TGTGCCAGCAGCTGGAGCGGGGGGCTGACCGGGGAGCTGTTTTTT. This codes for CASSWSGGLTGELFF.

The chain is built from TRBV6-4 and TRBJ2-2; the match to TRBD1 covers 7 bases. The CDR3 covers 16 residues. The germline CDR1 and CDR2 sequences are MRHNA and SNTAGT. Trimming removed 5 bases from V and 1 base from J; junction bases left unmatched: 7. CDR3 protein: CASSSGWTGNTGELFF. The CDR3 DNA reads as TGTGCCAGCAGTTCTGGGTGGACAGGGAACACCGGGGAGCTGTTTTTT.

The genes are TRBV10-1 and TRBJ2-2; the match to TRBD1 covers 8 bases. The V gene end was trimmed by 3 bases and the J gene end by 2 bases; junction bases not matched to a gene: 5. CDR3 length equals 16 residues. Per germline, CDR1 WNHNN and CDR2 SYGVQD (reference sequence). The CDR3 region is CASSDAGTGNTGELFF. DNA for the CDR3: TGCGCCAGCAGTGATGCGGGGACAGGCAACACCGGGGAGCTGTTTTTT.

J is TRBJ2-1 and V is TRBV7-8, with D perhaps TRBD2 (5 bases). The CDR3 length is 13 residues. The V gene lost 7 bases and the J gene lost 7 bases, with 14 bases spanning the gap. The germline gives CDR1 SGHVS, CDR2 FQNEAQ. This CDR3 reads CASILPRGNEQFF. The CDR3 DNA is TGTGCCAGCATCCTCCCCCGGGGTAATGAGCAGTTCTTC.

This chain uses TRBV30 with TRBJ1-3; 7 bases map to TRBD1. V lost 6 bases to trimming and J lost 4 bases; unmatched junction nucleotides: 9. CDR3 size: 14 residues. Looked up from germline, CDR1 is GTSNPN and CDR2 is SVGIG (reference sequence). This CDR3 is CACSRRDRGNTIYF. CDR3 in DNA: TGTGCCTGCTCACGCCGGGACAGAGGAAACACCATATATTTT. Drawing the rest from reference TRBV30 and TRBJ1-3, the complete variable domain is SQTIHQWPATLVQPVGSPLSLECTVEGTSNPNLYWYRQAAGRGLQLLFYSVGIGQISSEVPQNLSASRPQDRQFILSSKKLLLSDSGFYLCACSRRDRGNTIYFGEGSWLTVV.

In its sample, this clone was seen many times. The CDR3 loop is CASKEGYSPLHF. CDR3 in DNA: TGTGCCAGTAAAGAGGGCTACTCACCCCTCCACTTT. The chain is built from TRBV19 and TRBJ1-6; D gene uncertain. This CDR3 is 12 amino acids long. V was cut by 7 bases and J by 10 bases, with 11 bases left in between. Germline V gives CDR1 LNHDA, CDR2 SQIVND (reference sequence).

The chain has TRBV9 and TRBJ2-7, with 8 bases that match TRBD2. The germline V gene encodes CDR1 SGDLS and CDR2 YYNGEE. CDR3 length: 17 amino acids. V shed 0 bases, J shed 0 bases, and the junction held 8 bases outside the gene matches. The CDR3 here is CASSVGVAGPYSYEQYF. The DNA for the CDR3 is TGTGCCAGCAGCGTAGGGGTAGCGGGGCCCTACTCCTACGAGCAGTACTTC.

The chain has TRBV29-1 and TRBJ2-7; D not resolved. Between the trimmed V and J ends, which lost 0 bases and 6 bases, there was a span of 12 bases. Germline V lookup: CDR1 SQVTM, CDR2 ANQGSEA. CDR3 length equals 13 residues. The CDR3 bases are TGCAGCGTTGAAGATCTTCTGGGCTTCGAGCAGTACTTC. It translates to CSVEDLLGFEQYF.

V gene TRBV19 combines with J gene TRBJ1-2, with 7 positions matching TRBD1. The V gene end was trimmed by 3 bases and the J gene end by 5 bases; junction bases not matched to a gene: 6. Germline V lookup: CDR1 LNHDA, CDR2 SQIVND (reference sequence). The CDR3 has 14 amino acids. Here the CDR3 reads CASSISRGEYGYTF. The DNA for the CDR3 is TGTGCCAGTAGTATCTCCAGGGGGGAATATGGCTACACCTTC.

The rearrangement links TRBV6-5 to TRBJ2-3; TRBD2 might be the D (6 bases). Per germline, CDR1 MNHEY and CDR2 SVGAGI. This CDR3 comprises 13 residues. The V end was cut by 7 bases, the J end by 6 bases, with 14 bases between. The CDR3 loop reads CASTTGGADTQYF. CDR3 DNA: TGTGCCAGCACAACCGGCGGGGCGGATACGCAGTATTTT.